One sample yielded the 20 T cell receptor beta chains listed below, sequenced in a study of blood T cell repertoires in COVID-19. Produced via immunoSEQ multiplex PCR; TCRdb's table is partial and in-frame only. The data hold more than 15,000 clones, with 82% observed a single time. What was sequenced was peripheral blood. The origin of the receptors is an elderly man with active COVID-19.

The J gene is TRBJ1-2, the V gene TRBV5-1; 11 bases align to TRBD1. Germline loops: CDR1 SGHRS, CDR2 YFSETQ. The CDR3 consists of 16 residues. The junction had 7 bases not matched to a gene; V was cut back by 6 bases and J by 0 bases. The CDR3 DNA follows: TGCGCCAGCAACCCTGGACAGGGGGCGCCTAACTATGGCTACACCTTC. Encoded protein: CASNPGQGAPNYGYTF. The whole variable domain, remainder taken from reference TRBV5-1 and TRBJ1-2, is KAGVTQTPRYLIKTRGQQVTLSCSPISGHRSVSWYQQTPGQGLQFLFEYFSETQRNKGNFPGRFSGRQFSNSRSEMNVSTLELGDSALYLCASNPGQGAPNYGYTFGSGTRLTVV.

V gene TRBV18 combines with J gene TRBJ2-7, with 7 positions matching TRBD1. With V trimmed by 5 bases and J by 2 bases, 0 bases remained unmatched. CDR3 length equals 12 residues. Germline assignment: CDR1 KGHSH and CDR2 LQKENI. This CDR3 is CASSGQAYEQYF. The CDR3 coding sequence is TGTGCCAGCTCAGGACAGGCCTACGAGCAGTACTTC.

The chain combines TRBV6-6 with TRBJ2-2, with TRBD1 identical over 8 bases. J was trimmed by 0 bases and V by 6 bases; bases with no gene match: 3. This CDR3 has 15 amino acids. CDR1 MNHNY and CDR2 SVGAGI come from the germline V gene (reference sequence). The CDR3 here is CASRPGGSNTGELFF. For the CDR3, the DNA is TGTGCCAGCAGACCAGGGGGCTCGAACACCGGGGAGCTGTTTTTT.

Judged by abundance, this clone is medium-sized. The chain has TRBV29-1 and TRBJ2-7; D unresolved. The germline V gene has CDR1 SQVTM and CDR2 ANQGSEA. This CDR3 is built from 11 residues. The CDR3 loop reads CSAGGSGEQYF. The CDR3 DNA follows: TGCAGTGCTGGTGGCTCGGGCGAGCAGTACTTC.

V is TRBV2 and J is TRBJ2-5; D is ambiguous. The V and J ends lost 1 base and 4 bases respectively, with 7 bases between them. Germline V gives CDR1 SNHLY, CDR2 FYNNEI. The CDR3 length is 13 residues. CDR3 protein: CASSEDISETQYF. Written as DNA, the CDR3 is TGTGCCAGCAGTGAAGACATATCAGAGACCCAGTACTTC.

The chain's CDR3 is CASSHGSIRQGDTEAFF. The CDR3 region has the DNA TGTGCCAGCAGTCACGGAAGCATAAGACAGGGAGACACTGAAGCTTTCTTT. The V and J genes are TRBV28 and TRBJ1-1, with 7 positions matching TRBD1. The CDR3 length is 17 residues. From germline, CDR1 is MDHEN and CDR2 SYDVKM. V lost 5 bases, J lost 3 bases, and 15 bases stayed unmatched. The full variable domain, rest sourced from reference TRBV28 and TRBJ1-1, is DVKVTQSSRYLVKRTGEKVFLECVQDMDHENMFWYRQDPGLGLRLIYFSYDVKMKEKGDIPEGYSVSREKKERFSLILESASTNQTSMYLCASSHGSIRQGDTEAFFGQGTRLTVV.

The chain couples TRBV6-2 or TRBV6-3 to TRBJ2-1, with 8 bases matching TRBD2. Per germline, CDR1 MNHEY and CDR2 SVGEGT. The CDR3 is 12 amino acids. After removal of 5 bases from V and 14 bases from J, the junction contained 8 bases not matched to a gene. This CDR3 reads CASSVSGSSEFF. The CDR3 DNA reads TGTGCCAGCAGTGTCAGCGGGAGTAGTGAGTTCTTC.

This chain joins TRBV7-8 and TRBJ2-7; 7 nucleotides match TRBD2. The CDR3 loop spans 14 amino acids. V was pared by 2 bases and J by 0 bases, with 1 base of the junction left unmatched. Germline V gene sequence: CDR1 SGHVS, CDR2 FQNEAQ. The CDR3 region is CASSLLAASYEQYF. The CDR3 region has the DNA TGTGCCAGCAGCTTACTAGCGGCCTCCTACGAGCAGTACTTC. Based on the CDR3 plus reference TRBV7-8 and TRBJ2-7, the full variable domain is GAGVSQSPRYKVAKRGQDVALRCDPISGHVSLFWYQQALGQGPEFLTYFQNEAQLDKSGLPSDRFFAERPEGSVSTLKIQRTQQEDSAVYLCASSLLAASYEQYFGPGTRLTVT.

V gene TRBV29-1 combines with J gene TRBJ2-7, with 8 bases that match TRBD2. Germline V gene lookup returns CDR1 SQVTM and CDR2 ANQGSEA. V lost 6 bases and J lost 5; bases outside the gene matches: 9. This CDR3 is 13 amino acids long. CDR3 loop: CSVGIAGTHEQYF. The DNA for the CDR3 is TGCAGCGTCGGGATAGCGGGAACTCACGAGCAGTACTTC.

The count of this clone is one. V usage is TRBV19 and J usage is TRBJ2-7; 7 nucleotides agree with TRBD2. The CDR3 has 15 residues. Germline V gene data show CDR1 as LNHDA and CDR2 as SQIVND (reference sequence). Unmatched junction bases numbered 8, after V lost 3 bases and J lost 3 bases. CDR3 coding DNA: TGTGCCAGTAGTATTCTCCACGGGGGGTTCTACGAGCAGTACTTC. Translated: CASSILHGGFYEQYF.

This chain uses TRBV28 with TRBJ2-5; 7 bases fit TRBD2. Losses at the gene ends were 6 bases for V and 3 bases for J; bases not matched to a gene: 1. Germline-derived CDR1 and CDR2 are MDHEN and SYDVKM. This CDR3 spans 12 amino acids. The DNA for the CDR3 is TGTGCCAGCAGCCGGGGGGAAGAGACCCAGTACTTC. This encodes CASSRGEETQYF.

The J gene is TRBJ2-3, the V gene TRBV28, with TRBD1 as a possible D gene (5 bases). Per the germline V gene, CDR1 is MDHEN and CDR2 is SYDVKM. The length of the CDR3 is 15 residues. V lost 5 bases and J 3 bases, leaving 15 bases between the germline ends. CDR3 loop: CASSQGSIGTDTQYF. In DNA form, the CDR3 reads TGTGCCAGCAGTCAGGGTAGCATTGGGACAGATACGCAGTATTTT.

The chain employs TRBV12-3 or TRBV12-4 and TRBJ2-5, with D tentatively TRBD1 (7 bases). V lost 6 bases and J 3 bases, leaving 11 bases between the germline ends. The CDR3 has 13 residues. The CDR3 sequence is CASRRGTEETQYF. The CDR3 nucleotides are TGTGCCAGCAGACGGGGGACAGAAGAGACCCAGTACTTC.

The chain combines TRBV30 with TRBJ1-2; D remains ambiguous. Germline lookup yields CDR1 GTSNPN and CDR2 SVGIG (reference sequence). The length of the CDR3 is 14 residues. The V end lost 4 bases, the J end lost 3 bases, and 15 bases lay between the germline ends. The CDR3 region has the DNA TGTGCCTGGAAACGGGGATTAGGAGACTATGGCTACACCTTC. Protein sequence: CAWKRGLGDYGYTF.

The CDR3 sequence is CASSHDTVAQYF. The CDR3 coding sequence is TGCGCCAGCAGCCACGATACAGTCGCCCAGTACTTC. J is TRBJ2-5 and V is TRBV4-1; no clear D gene. This CDR3 is built from 12 residues. CDR1 MGHRA and CDR2 YSYEKL come from the germline V gene. The V gene lost 3 bases and the J gene lost 9 bases, with 11 bases spanning the gap.

CDR3 loop: CASSQGSRDTGELFF. The CDR3, as DNA: TGCGCCAGCAGCCAAGGTTCCAGGGACACCGGGGAGCTGTTTTTT. The V and J genes are TRBV4-1 and TRBJ2-2; TRBD1 is a possible D gene (5 bases). V lost 1 base to trimming and J lost 3 bases, with 9 bases between them. This CDR3 region has 15 residues. The germline V gene has CDR1 MGHRA and CDR2 YSYEKL.

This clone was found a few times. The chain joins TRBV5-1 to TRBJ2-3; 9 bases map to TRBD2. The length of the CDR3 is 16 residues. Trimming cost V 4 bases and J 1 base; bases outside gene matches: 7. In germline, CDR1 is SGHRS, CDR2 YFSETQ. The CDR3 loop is CASSPGRTSGTDTQYF. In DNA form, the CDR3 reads TGCGCCAGCAGCCCAGGACGGACTAGCGGCACAGATACGCAGTATTTT.

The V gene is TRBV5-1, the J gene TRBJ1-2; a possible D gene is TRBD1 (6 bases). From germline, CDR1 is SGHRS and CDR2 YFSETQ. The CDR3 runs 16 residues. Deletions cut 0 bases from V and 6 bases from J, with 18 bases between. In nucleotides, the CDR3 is TGCGCCAGCAGCTTGGTGGCCCTAGGGGGAATAAATGGCTACACCTTC. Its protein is CASSLVALGGINGYTF.

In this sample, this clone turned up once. CDR3 loop: CASSSPWAGAHYNEQFF. In DNA, the CDR3 is TGTGCCAGCAGTTCACCCTGGGCTGGCGCCCATTACAATGAGCAGTTCTTC. The genes are TRBV28 and TRBJ2-1; D is unresolved. V lost 4 bases and J lost 4, with 20 bases in between. This CDR3 spans 17 amino acids. Germline V gene data show CDR1 as MDHEN and CDR2 as SYDVKM.

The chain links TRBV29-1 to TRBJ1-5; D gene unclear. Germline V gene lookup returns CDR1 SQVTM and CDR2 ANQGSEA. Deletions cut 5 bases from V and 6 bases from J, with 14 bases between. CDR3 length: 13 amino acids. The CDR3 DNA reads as TGCAGCGTTCAGAAGGCGGGCGGTCAGCCCCAGCATTTT. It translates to CSVQKAGGQPQHF.